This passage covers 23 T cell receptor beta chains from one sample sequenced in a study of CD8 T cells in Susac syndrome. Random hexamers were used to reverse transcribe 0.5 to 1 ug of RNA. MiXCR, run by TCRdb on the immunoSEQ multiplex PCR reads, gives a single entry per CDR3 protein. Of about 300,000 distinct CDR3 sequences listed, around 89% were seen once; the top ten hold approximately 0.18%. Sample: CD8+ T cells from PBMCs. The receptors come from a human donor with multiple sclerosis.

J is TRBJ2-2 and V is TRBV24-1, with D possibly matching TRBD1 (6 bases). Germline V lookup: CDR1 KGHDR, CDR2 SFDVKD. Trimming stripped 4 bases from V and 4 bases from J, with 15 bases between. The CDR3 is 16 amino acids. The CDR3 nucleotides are TGTGCCACCAGTGACCCAGGGGAGCAAACCACCGGGGAGCTGTTTTTT. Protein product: CATSDPGEQTTGELFF.

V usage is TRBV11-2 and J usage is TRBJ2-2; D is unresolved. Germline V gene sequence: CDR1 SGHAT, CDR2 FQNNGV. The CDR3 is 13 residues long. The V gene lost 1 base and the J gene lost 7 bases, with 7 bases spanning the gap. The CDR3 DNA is TGTGCCAGCAGCTTAGTGGTCGGCGGGGAGCTGTTTTTT. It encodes CASSLVVGGELFF.

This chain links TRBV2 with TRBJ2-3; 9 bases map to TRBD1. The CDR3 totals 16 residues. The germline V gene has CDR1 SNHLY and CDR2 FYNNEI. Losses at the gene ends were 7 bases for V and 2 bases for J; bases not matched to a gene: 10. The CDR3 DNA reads TGTGCCAGCAAAGAAACAGGGGGCGCCCCCACAGATACGCAGTATTTT. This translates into CASKETGGAPTDTQYF.

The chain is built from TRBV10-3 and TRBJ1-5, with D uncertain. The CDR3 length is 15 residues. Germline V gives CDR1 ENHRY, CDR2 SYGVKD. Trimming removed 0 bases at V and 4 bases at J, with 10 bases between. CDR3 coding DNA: TGTGCCATCAGTGAGTCTTTATCCGGTAATCAGCCCCAGCATTTT. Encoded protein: CAISESLSGNQPQHF.

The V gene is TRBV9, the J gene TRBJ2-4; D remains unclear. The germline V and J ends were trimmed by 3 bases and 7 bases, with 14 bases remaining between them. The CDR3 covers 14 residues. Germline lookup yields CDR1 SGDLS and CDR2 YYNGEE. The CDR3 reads CASSGTLGENIQYF. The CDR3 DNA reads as TGTGCCAGCAGCGGTACACTCGGTGAGAACATTCAGTACTTC.

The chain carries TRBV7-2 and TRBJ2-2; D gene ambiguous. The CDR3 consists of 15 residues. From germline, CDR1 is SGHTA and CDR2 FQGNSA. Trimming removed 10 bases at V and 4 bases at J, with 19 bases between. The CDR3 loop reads CATNPRQASTGELFF. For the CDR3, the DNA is TGTGCCACCAATCCTCGGCAGGCGAGCACCGGGGAGCTGTTTTTT.

Written as DNA, the CDR3 is TGTGCCAGCAGTTTATATGGGACAGGGGATCAAGAGACCCAGTACTTC. Translating it yields CASSLYGTGDQETQYF. The rearrangement uses TRBV27 and TRBJ2-5; 10 bases are shared with TRBD1. The CDR3 extends over 16 amino acids. CDR1 and CDR2 from the germline V gene are MNHEY and SMNVEV (reference sequence). The J segment lost 2 bases and the V segment lost 1 base, leaving 4 bases of the junction unmatched.

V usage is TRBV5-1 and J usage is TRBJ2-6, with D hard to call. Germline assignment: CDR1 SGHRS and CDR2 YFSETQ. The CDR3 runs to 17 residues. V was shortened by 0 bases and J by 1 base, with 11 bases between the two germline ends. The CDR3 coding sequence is TGCGCCAGCAGCTTGGACGCGGAGTCATCTGGGGCCAACGTCCTGACTTTC. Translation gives CASSLDAESSGANVLTF.

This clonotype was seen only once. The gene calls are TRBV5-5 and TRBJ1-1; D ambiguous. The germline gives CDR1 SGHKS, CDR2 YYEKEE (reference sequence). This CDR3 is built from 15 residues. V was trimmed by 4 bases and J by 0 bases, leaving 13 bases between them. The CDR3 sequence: CASSIFLAVNTEAFF. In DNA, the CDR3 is TGTGCCAGCAGCATTTTTTTAGCTGTGAACACTGAAGCTTTCTTT.

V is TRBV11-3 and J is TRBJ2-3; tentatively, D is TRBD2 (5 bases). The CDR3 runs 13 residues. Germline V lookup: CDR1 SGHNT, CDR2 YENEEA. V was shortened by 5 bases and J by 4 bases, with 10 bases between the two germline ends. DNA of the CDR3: TGTGCCAGCAGCCCCCTGGACTCAGATACGCAGTATTTT. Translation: CASSPLDSDTQYF.

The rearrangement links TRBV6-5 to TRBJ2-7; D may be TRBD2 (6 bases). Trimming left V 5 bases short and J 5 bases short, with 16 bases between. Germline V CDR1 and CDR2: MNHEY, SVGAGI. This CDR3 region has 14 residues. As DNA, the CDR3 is TGTGCCAGCAGTCCCGACGGGAGATGGAACGAGCAGTACTTC. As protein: CASSPDGRWNEQYF.

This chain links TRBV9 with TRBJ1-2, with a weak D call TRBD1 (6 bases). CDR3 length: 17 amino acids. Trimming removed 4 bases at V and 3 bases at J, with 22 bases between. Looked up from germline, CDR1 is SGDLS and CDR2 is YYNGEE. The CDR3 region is CASSPRGQEGSYYGYTF. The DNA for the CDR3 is TGTGCCAGCAGCCCCCGGGGGCAGGAGGGCAGCTACTATGGCTACACCTTC.

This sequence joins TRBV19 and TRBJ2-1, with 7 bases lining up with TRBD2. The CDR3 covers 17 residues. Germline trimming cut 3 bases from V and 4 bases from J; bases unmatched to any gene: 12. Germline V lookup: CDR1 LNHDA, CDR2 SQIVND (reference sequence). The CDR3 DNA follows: TGTGCCAGTAGTATCACGCTCCGGGAGGCCCCTTACAATGAGCAGTTCTTC. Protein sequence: CASSITLREAPYNEQFF.

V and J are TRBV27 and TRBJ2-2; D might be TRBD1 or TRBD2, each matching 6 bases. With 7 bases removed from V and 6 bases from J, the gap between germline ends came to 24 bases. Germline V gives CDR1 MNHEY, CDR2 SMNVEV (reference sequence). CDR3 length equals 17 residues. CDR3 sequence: CASTYLGGGSSPGELFF. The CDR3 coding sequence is TGTGCCAGCACCTACTTAGGAGGGGGTAGCTCCCCCGGGGAGCTGTTTTTT.

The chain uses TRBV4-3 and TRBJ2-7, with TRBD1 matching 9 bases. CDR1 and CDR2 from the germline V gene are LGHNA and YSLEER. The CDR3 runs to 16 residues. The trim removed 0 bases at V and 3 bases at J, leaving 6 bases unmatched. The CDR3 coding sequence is TGCGCCAGCAGCCAAGAGAGAACAGGGGGCGTCTACGAGCAGTACTTC. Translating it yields CASSQERTGGVYEQYF.

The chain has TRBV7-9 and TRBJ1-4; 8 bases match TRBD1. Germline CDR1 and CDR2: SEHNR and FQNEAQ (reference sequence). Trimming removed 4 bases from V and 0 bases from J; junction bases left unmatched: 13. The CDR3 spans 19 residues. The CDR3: CASSYIWADREATNEKLFF. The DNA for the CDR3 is TGTGCCAGCAGCTACATTTGGGCGGACAGGGAGGCAACTAATGAAAAACTGTTTTTT.

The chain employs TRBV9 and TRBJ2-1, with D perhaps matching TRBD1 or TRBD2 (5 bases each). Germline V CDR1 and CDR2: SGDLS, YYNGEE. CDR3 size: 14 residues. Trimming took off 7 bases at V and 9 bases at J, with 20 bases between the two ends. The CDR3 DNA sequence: TGTGCCAGCTCGGATGGGGGTGTGGGGACTGAGCAGTTCTTC. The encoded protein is CASSDGGVGTEQFF. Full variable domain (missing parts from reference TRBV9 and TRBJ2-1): DSGVTQTPKHLITATGQRVTLRCSPRSGDLSVYWYQQSLDQGLQFLIQYYNGEERAKGNILERFSAQQFPDLHSELNLSSLELGDSALYFCASSDGGVGTEQFFGPGTRLTVL.

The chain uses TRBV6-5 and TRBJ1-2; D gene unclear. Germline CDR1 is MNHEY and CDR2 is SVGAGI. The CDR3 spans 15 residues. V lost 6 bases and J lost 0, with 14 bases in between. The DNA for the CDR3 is TGTGCCAGCAGCCTAGTCGAAGCCTCTAACTATGGCTACACCTTC. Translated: CASSLVEASNYGYTF.

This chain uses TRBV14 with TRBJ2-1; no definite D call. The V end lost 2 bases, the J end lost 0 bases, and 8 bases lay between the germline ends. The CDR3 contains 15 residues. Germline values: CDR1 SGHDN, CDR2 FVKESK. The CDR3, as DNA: TGTGCCAGCAGCCAAATGGTGAGCTCCTACAATGAGCAGTTCTTC. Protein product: CASSQMVSSYNEQFF.

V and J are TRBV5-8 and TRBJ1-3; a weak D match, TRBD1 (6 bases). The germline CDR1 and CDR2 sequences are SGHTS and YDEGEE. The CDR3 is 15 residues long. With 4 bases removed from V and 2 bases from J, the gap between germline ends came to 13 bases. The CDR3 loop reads CASSETGMAGNTIYF. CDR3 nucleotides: TGTGCCAGCAGCGAAACAGGGATGGCTGGAAACACCATATATTTT.

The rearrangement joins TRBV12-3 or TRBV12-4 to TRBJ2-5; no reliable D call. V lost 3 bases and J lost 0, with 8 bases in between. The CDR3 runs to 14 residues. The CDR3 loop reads CASSFAEYQETQYF. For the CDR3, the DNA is TGTGCCAGCAGTTTCGCAGAGTACCAAGAGACCCAGTACTTC.

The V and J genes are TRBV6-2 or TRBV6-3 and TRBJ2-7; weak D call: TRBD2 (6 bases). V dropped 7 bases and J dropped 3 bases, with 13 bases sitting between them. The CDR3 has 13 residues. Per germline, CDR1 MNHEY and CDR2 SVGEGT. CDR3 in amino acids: CASTYFGGYEQYF. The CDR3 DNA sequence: TGTGCCAGCACCTACTTCGGGGGCTACGAGCAGTACTTC.

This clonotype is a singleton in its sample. In nucleotides, the CDR3 is TGTGCCAGCAGCCCGGGACTAGCGGGAAACACAGATACGCAGTATTTT. Translation gives CASSPGLAGNTDTQYF. V gene TRBV11-1 combines with J gene TRBJ2-3, with 13 nucleotides matching TRBD2. J gave up 2 bases and V 5 bases, and 4 bases lay outside the gene matches. The CDR3 totals 16 residues. Germline values: CDR1 SGHAT, CDR2 FQDESV (reference sequence). Full variable domain (rest looked up from reference TRBV11-1 and TRBJ2-3): EAEVAQSPRYKITEKSQAVAFWCDPISGHATLYWYRQILGQGPELLVQFQDESVVDDSQLPKDRFSAERLKGVDSTLKIQPAELGDSAMYLCASSPGLAGNTDTQYFGPGTRLTVL.